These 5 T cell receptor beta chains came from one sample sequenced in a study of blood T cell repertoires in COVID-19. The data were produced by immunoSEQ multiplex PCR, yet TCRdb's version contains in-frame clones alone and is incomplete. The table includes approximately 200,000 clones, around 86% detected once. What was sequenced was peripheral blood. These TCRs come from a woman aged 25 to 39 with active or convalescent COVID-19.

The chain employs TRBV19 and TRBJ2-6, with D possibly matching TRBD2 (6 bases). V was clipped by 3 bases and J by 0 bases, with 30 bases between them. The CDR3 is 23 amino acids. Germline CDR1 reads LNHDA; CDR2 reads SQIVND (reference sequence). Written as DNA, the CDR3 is TGTGCCAGTAGTATCCAATATATTCGGGGGACGGAAGTCTCGTCCTCTGGGGCCAACGTCCTGACTTTC. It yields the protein CASSIQYIRGTEVSSSGANVLTF.

The CDR3 loop reads CASSLGTGVPYEQYF. The CDR3 coding sequence is TGTGCCAGCAGCTTGGGGACAGGGGTCCCCTACGAGCAGTACTTC. V gene TRBV11-2 combines with J gene TRBJ2-7; TRBD1 agrees at 10 bases. The CDR3 spans 15 residues. Germline CDR1 reads SGHAT; CDR2 reads FQNNGV. V lost 3 bases and J lost 2; bases outside the gene matches: 4.

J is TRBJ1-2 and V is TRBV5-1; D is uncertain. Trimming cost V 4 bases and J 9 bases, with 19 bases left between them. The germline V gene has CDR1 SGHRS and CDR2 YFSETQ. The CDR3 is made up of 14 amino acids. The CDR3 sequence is CASSQASSSSRYTF. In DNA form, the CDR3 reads TGCGCCAGCAGCCAGGCCAGCTCCTCAAGCCGCTACACCTTC. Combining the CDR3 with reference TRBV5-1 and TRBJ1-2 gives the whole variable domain KAGVTQTPRYLIKTRGQQVTLSCSPISGHRSVSWYQQTPGQGLQFLFEYFSETQRNKGNFPGRFSGRQFSNSRSEMNVSTLELGDSALYLCASSQASSSSRYTFGSGTRLTVV.

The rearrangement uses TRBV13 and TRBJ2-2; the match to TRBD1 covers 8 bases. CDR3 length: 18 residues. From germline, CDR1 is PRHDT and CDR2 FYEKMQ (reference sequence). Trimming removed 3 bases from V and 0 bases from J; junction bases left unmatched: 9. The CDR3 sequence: CASSFWGRGPSNTGELFF. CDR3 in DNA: TGTGCCAGCAGCTTTTGGGGCAGGGGGCCTTCGAACACCGGGGAGCTGTTTTTT.

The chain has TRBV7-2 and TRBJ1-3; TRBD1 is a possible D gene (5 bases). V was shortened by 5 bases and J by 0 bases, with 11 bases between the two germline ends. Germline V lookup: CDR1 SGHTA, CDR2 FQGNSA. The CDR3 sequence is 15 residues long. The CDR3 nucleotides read TGTGCCAGCAGCCAGGGCCCCTCCTCTGGAAACACCATATATTTT. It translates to CASSQGPSSGNTIYF.